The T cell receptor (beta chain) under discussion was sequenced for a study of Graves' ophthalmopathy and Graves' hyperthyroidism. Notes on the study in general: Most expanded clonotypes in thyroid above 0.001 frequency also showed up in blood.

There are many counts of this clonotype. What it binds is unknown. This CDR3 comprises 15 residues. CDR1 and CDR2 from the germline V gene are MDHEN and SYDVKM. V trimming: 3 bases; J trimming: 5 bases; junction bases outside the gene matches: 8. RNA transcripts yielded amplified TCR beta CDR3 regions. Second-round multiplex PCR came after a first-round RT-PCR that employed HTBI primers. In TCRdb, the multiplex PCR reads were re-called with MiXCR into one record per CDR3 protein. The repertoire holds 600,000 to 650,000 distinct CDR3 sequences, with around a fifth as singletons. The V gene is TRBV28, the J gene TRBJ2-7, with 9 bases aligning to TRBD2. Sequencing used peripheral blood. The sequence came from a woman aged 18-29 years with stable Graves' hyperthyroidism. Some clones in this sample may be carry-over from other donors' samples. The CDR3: CASSFSGGRAHEQYF. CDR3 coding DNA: TGTGCCAGCAGTTTTTCCGGCGGGAGGGCCCACGAGCAGTACTTC.